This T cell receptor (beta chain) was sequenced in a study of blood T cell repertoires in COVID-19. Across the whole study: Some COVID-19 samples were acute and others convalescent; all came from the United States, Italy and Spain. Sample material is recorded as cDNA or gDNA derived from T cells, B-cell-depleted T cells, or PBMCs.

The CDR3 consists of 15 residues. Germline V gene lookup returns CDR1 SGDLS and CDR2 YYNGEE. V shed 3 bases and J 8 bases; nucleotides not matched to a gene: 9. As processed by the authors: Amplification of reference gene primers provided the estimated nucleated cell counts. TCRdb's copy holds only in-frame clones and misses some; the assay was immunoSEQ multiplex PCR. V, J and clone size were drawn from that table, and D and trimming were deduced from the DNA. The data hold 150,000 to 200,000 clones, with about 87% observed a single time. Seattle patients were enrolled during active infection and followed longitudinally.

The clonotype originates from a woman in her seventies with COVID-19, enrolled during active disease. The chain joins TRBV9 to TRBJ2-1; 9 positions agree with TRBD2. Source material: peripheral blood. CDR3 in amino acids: CASSGGGGAIYEQFF. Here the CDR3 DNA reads TGTGCCAGCAGCGGTGGCGGGGGGGCCATTTATGAGCAGTTCTTC.